Listed below are T cell receptor beta chains from one sample, sequenced in a study of beta chain features in type 1 diabetes. TCRdb's copy holds only in-frame clones and misses some; the assay was immunoSEQ multiplex PCR. The sample has 95,000 to 150,000 clones; roughly 15% are singletons. Sequenced input: central memory CD4+ T cells from blood. The receptors were gathered from a man aged 25 to 40 with type 1 diabetes. Both conserved end residues are part of each CDR3. D genes are given only for firm matches. Not every row has a clone size; where given, it reads once, few, many or a size class.

length	V	D	J	size	DNA	CDR3
13	TRBV30	TRBD2	TRBJ2-1	few	TGTGCCTGGAGTGTACGAGCGGGGGGACTCGAGTTCTTC	CAWSVRAGGLEFF
15	TRBV4-3	TRBD1	TRBJ1-4	few	TGCGCCAGCAGCCCGAGACAGGGGGGGAATGAAAAACTGTTTTTT	CASSPRQGGNEKLFF
18	TRBV5-1	TRBD1	TRBJ1-5	-	TGCGCCAGCAGCCCGGGACAGGGGGCCCTACATAGCAATCAGCCCCAGCATTTT	CASSPGQGALHSNQPQHF
15	TRBV27	TRBD1	TRBJ2-7	-	TGTGCCAGCAGTTTGGGACAGGGATCCACCTACGAGCAGTACTTC	CASSLGQGSTYEQYF
14	TRBV9	-	TRBJ2-1	-	TGTGCCAGCAGCCCTACTCAGGGGAACAATGAGCAGTTCTTC	CASSPTQGNNEQFF
15	TRBV29-1	-	TRBJ1-1	-	TGCAGCGTTGAAGATTCTGGGGGAATGAGCACTGAAGCTTTCTTT	CSVEDSGGMSTEAFF
13	TRBV11-2	-	TRBJ1-2	few	TGTGCCAGCAGCTTAAACGGCCTCTATGGCTACACCTTC	CASSLNGLYGYTF
15	TRBV4-1	-	TRBJ1-2	few	TGCGCCAGCAGCCAAGATATGTTGGCAGTCTATGGCTACACCTTC	CASSQDMLAVYGYTF
14	TRBV7-2	-	TRBJ2-5	-	TGTGCCAGCAGCACCCCAGGGACGGTGAAGACCCAGTACTTC	CASSTPGTVKTQYF
14	TRBV30	-	TRBJ2-3	-	TGTGCCTGGAGGGCCCGCGTGGGGGCAGATACGCAGTATTTT	CAWRARVGADTQYF
15	TRBV6-1	-	TRBJ2-1	-	TGTGCCAGCAGTGAAGAGCCAGGGACCTACAATGAGCAGTTCTTC	CASSEEPGTYNEQFF
15	TRBV2	-	TRBJ2-1	few	TGTGCCAGCAGGGTAGGGGTGAGCTCCTACAATGAGCAGTTCTTC	CASRVGVSSYNEQFF
13	TRBV4-3	-	TRBJ2-2	few	TGCGCCAGCAGTCGTCAGGGTCCCGGGGAGCTGTTTTTT	CASSRQGPGELFF
12	TRBV5-4	-	TRBJ2-5	few	TGTGCCAGCAGCTTTAACGAGGAGACCCAGTACTTC	CASSFNEETQYF
11	TRBV9	-	TRBJ2-7	-	TGTGCCAGCAGCGGCGGCGACGAGCAGTACTTC	CASSGGDEQYF
15	TRBV9	TRBD1	TRBJ2-7	-	TGTGCCAGCAGCGTAGGAGCGGACAGGCTCTACGAGCAGTACTTC	CASSVGADRLYEQYF
11	TRBV7-2	-	TRBJ1-3	few	TGTGCCAGCAGCTTTGGGAACACCATATATTTT	CASSFGNTIYF
13	TRBV2	-	TRBJ2-5	few	TGTGCCAGCAGATCGGAGTACCAAGAGACCCAGTACTTC	CASRSEYQETQYF
11	TRBV25-1	-	TRBJ1-4	-	TGTGCCAGCAGGGCGGAAAGCCAACTGTTTTTT	CASRAESQLFF
14	TRBV7-2	-	TRBJ1-1	few	TGTGCCAGCAGCCTAAACCGAGGGGACACTGAAGCTTTCTTT	CASSLNRGDTEAFF
15	TRBV10-3	-	TRBJ1-6	few	TGTGCCATCAGCCTGGACGGACTCAGGAATTCACCCCTCCACTTT	CAISLDGLRNSPLHF
12	TRBV6-6	-	TRBJ1-6	few	TGTGCCAGCAGGCCGAATAATTCACCCCTCCACTTT	CASRPNNSPLHF
16	TRBV9	-	TRBJ1-5	few	TGTGCCAGCAGCGTAGATGGGGGTTTCCCCCATCAGCCCCAGCATTTT	CASSVDGGFPHQPQHF
14	TRBV5-1	TRBD2	TRBJ2-7	-	TGCGCCAGCACCCCCGGGACTAGCGGGGGACCGGAGTACTTC	CASTPGTSGGPEYF
13	TRBV18	-	TRBJ1-2	-	TGTGCCAGCTCACCAGGGAGCAACTATGGCTACACCTTC	CASSPGSNYGYTF
14	TRBV11-2	-	TRBJ2-5	few	TGTGCCAGCAGCTTGCAGGGGCCGGTGGAGACCCAGTACTTC	CASSLQGPVETQYF
15	TRBV4-3	-	TRBJ2-6	many	TGCGCCAGCAGCCAGCGGGCTTCTGGGGCCAACGTCCTGACTTTC	CASSQRASGANVLTF
16	TRBV4-3	-	TRBJ2-3	-	TGCGCCAGCAGCCAATCTCTGCGCTCTAGCACAGATACGCAGTATTTT	CASSQSLRSSTDTQYF
12	TRBV7-2	-	TRBJ2-3	-	TGTGCCAGCAGCCCGAGTACAGATACGCAGTATTTT	CASSPSTDTQYF
17	TRBV30	TRBD2	TRBJ2-1	-	TGTGCCTGGAGTGGACTTAGGACTAGCGGGGGGGACAATGAGCAGTTCTTC	CAWSGLRTSGGDNEQFF
14	TRBV11-2	-	TRBJ1-4	-	TGTGCCAGCAGCCGGACGGGATACAATGAAAAACTGTTTTTT	CASSRTGYNEKLFF
17	TRBV27	-	TRBJ2-1	few	TGTGCCAGCAGTAAACAACCCCCAGGGATCTCCTACAATGAGCAGTTCTTC	CASSKQPPGISYNEQFF
13	TRBV4-3	-	TRBJ2-5	-	TGCGCCAGCAGCCACACCCGGCCGGGGACCCAGTACTTC	CASSHTRPGTQYF
14	TRBV5-1	TRBD1	TRBJ2-3	few	TGCGCCAGCAGCTCGACAGGGCCCGCAGATACGCAGTATTTT	CASSSTGPADTQYF